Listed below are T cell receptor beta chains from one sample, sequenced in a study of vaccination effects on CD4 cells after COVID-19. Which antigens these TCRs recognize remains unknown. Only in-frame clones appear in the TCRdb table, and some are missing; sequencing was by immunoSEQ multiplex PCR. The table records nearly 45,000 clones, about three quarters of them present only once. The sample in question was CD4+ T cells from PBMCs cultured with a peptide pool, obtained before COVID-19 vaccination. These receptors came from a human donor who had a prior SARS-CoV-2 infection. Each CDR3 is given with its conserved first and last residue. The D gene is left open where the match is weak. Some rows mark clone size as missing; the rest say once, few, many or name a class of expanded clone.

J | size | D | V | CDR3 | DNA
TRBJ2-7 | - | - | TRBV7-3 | CASSLSGQTVQYF | TGTGCCAGCAGCTTATCAGGGCAGACAGTGCAGTACTTC
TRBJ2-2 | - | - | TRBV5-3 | CARSVGGLTPNTGELFF | TGTGCCAGAAGCGTAGGGGGACTGACCCCGAACACCGGGGAGCTGTTTTTT
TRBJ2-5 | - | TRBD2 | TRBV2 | CASSEIGAGGTGTQYF | TGTGCCAGCAGTGAAATCGGAGCGGGGGGGACCGGGACCCAGTACTTC
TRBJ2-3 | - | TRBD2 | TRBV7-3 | CASSLDSGSIDTQYF | TGTGCCAGCAGCTTAGATAGCGGGAGCATAGATACGCAGTATTTT
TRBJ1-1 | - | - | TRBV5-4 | CASSRGGPEAFF | TGTGCCAGCAGCCGAGGGGGGCCTGAAGCTTTCTTT
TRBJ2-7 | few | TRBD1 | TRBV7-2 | CASSFQGVSTYEQYF | TGTGCCAGCAGCTTCCAGGGGGTCTCAACCTACGAGCAGTACTTC
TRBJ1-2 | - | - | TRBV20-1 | CSAQGNYGYTF | TGCAGTGCTCAGGGTAACTATGGCTACACCTTC
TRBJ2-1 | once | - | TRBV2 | CASRSTGITEQFF | TGTGCCAGCAGGTCTACAGGGATCACTGAGCAGTTCTTC
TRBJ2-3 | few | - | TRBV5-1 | CASSLVPSGGGTDTQYF | TGCGCCAGCAGCCTAGTCCCCTCGGGGGGCGGTACAGATACGCAGTATTTT
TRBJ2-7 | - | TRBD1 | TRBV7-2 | CASSPRTGDGEQYF | TGTGCCAGCAGCCCCCGGACAGGGGACGGCGAGCAGTACTTC
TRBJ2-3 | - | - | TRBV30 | CAWSMEGSSSTDTQYF | TGTGCCTGGAGTATGGAGGGGTCGTCAAGCACAGATACGCAGTATTTT
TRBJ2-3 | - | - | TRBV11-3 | CASSPRILLGTSTDTQYF | TGTGCCAGCAGCCCCCGGATTTTACTAGGGACTAGCACAGATACGCAGTATTTT
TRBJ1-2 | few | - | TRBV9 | CASSAKNPGKNGYTF | TGTGCCAGCAGCGCAAAAAACCCGGGGAAGAATGGCTACACCTTC
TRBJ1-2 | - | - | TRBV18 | CASSLRQDGYTF | TGTGCCAGCTCACTTCGACAGGATGGCTACACCTTC
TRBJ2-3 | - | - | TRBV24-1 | CATSGPLSADTQYF | TGTGCCACCAGTGGCCCCCTCAGCGCAGATACGCAGTATTTT